This passage covers 21 T cell receptor beta chains from one sample sequenced in a study of blood T cell repertoires in COVID-19. Libraries were prepared by immunoSEQ multiplex PCR; TCRdb keeps only in-frame clonotypes and omits some of them. The sample shows roughly 88,000 clones, 75% to 95% of them seen only once. What was sequenced was peripheral blood. The receptors were gathered from a woman aged 45-65 years in a cohort sampled during active COVID-19.

The CDR3 region is CASNDPVGGGIYNEQFF. The CDR3 coding sequence is TGCGCCAGCAATGACCCGGTGGGGGGAGGAATATACAATGAGCAGTTCTTC. The chain joins TRBV5-1 to TRBJ2-1, with D possibly TRBD2 on 6 matching bases. With 6 bases removed from V and 4 bases from J, the gap between germline ends came to 23 bases. Looked up from germline, CDR1 is SGHRS and CDR2 is YFSETQ. There are 17 residues in the CDR3.

The rearrangement uses TRBV5-6 and TRBJ1-1; possibly TRBD1 for D (5 bases). The germline CDR1 and CDR2 sequences are SGHDT and YYEEEE. V was cut by 4 bases and J by 4 bases, with 23 bases left in between. The length of the CDR3 is 17 residues. The CDR3 sequence: CASSPAPTRVSGTEAFF. The CDR3 DNA sequence: TGTGCCAGCAGCCCCGCCCCCACCAGGGTAAGTGGCACTGAAGCTTTCTTT. Full variable domain (remainder filled in from reference TRBV5-6 and TRBJ1-1): DAGVTQSPTHLIKTRGQQVTLRCSPKSGHDTVSWYQQALGQGPQFIFQYYEEEERQRGNFPDRFSGHQFPNYSSELNVNALLLGDSALYLCASSPAPTRVSGTEAFFGQGTRLTVV.

The chain has TRBV2 and TRBJ1-5, with 7 bases that match TRBD1. The CDR3 is 16 residues long. Trimming removed 5 bases from V and 2 bases from J; junction bases left unmatched: 9. Germline V gene data show CDR1 as SNHLY and CDR2 as FYNNEI. In DNA, the CDR3 is TGTGCCAGCAGTAAAGACAGGGTTCGAGGCAATCAGCCCCAGCATTTT. Its protein is CASSKDRVRGNQPQHF.

V is TRBV5-6 and J is TRBJ2-3, with D tentatively TRBD2 (6 bases). Trimming cost V 5 bases and J 2 bases, with 9 bases left between them. CDR3 length: 13 amino acids. Germline V lookup: CDR1 SGHDT, CDR2 YYEEEE. The CDR3 bases are TGTGCCAGCAGGCGGGACCTCACAGATACGCAGTATTTT. Its translation: CASRRDLTDTQYF.

V gene TRBV27 combines with J gene TRBJ1-1; no clear D. The V and J ends lost 3 bases and 0 bases respectively, with 5 bases between them. The CDR3 covers 13 residues. Germline CDR1 and CDR2: MNHEY and SMNVEV (reference sequence). CDR3 protein: CASSFNLNTEAFF. In DNA form, the CDR3 reads TGTGCCAGCAGTTTCAACTTGAACACTGAAGCTTTCTTT.

The J gene is TRBJ2-1, the V gene TRBV6-5; TRBD1 is a possible D gene (7 bases). Trimming took off 11 bases at V and 0 bases at J, with 17 bases between the two ends. This CDR3 spans 15 amino acids. In germline, CDR1 is MNHEY, CDR2 SVGAGI. The CDR3: CASQGGGSSYNEQFF. DNA for the CDR3: TGTGCCTCTCAGGGGGGAGGCAGCTCCTACAATGAGCAGTTCTTC.

J is TRBJ2-5 and V is TRBV19, with TRBD2 as a possible D gene (5 bases). Deletions cut 3 bases from V and 0 bases from J, with 17 bases between. The CDR3 spans 17 residues. Per germline, CDR1 LNHDA and CDR2 SQIVND (reference sequence). In DNA form, the CDR3 reads TGTGCCAGTAGTATCGGGTTTCGGGGAAGGTACCAAGAGACCCAGTACTTC. Amino acids: CASSIGFRGRYQETQYF.

This sequence joins TRBV9 and TRBJ2-7; D may be TRBD2 (5 bases). The CDR3 runs to 13 residues. Germline values: CDR1 SGDLS, CDR2 YYNGEE. V was shortened by 0 bases and J by 4 bases, with 8 bases between the two germline ends. The CDR3 region is CASSVGPGYEQYF. The DNA of the CDR3 is TGTGCCAGCAGCGTAGGCCCGGGATACGAGCAGTACTTC. The full variable domain, rest sourced from reference TRBV9 and TRBJ2-7, is DSGVTQTPKHLITATGQRVTLRCSPRSGDLSVYWYQQSLDQGLQFLIQYYNGEERAKGNILERFSAQQFPDLHSELNLSSLELGDSALYFCASSVGPGYEQYFGPGTRLTVT.

The V gene is TRBV5-5, the J gene TRBJ1-5; 10 bases map to TRBD1. V trimming: 7 bases; J trimming: 2 bases; junction bases outside the gene matches: 3. The CDR3 is 14 residues long. The germline gives CDR1 SGHKS, CDR2 YYEKEE (reference sequence). CDR3 DNA: TGTGCCAGCTCCGGGACAGGGGGCAATCAGCCCCAGCATTTT. The encoded protein is CASSGTGGNQPQHF.

V usage is TRBV27 and J usage is TRBJ1-5, with a possible D match to TRBD1 (5 bases). V was pared by 3 bases and J by 0 bases, with 12 bases between. Germline V gene sequence: CDR1 MNHEY, CDR2 SMNVEV (reference sequence). CDR3 length equals 16 residues. The CDR3 sequence: CASSLSGTVSNQPQHF. The CDR3, as DNA: TGTGCCAGCAGTTTGTCCGGGACTGTTAGCAATCAGCCCCAGCATTTT.

The gene calls are TRBV7-9 and TRBJ2-5, with 11 bases that match TRBD2. V shed 1 base, J shed 4 bases, and the junction held 11 bases outside the gene matches. The germline V gene encodes CDR1 SEHNR and CDR2 FQNEAQ (reference sequence). The CDR3 runs to 18 residues. The CDR3 reads CASSLGRLAGGIGETQYF. The DNA of the CDR3 is TGTGCCAGCAGCTTAGGACGTCTAGCGGGAGGTATTGGAGAGACCCAGTACTTC.

The gene calls are TRBV5-1 and TRBJ2-5, with 14 nucleotides matching TRBD2. The CDR3 consists of 15 residues. Germline loops: CDR1 SGHRS, CDR2 YFSETQ. After removal of 4 bases from V and 3 bases from J, the junction contained 2 bases not matched to a gene. For the CDR3, the DNA is TGCGCCAGCAGCCAGGGACTAGCGGGAGAAGAGACCCAGTACTTC. Translated: CASSQGLAGEETQYF.

The rearrangement uses TRBV7-9 and TRBJ2-1, with TRBD2 matching 12 bases. V dropped 3 bases and J dropped 4; count of bases not matched to a gene: 1. The CDR3 contains 15 residues. Germline V gene lookup returns CDR1 SEHNR and CDR2 FQNEAQ (reference sequence). CDR3: CASSFTSGRYNEQFF. CDR3 coding DNA: TGTGCCAGCAGCTTTACTAGCGGGAGGTACAATGAGCAGTTCTTC.

This clone was counted between two and nine times. This chain links TRBV7-9 with TRBJ1-6, with D maybe TRBD1 (6 bases). The CDR3 sequence is 15 residues long. The germline V and J ends were trimmed by 2 bases and 3 bases, with 8 bases remaining between them. Germline values: CDR1 SEHNR, CDR2 FQNEAQ (reference sequence). The CDR3 DNA is TGTGCCAGCAGCTTAAGCAGGGGCTATAATTCACCCCTCCACTTT. It translates to CASSLSRGYNSPLHF.

CDR3 nucleotide sequence: TGTGCCAGCAGCCGGGGGTATCAAGAGACCCAGTACTTC. It is translated as CASSRGYQETQYF. V gene TRBV5-4 combines with J gene TRBJ2-5, with D perhaps TRBD2 (6 bases). The CDR3 has 13 residues. V was cut by 4 bases and J by 2 bases, with 9 bases left in between. Germline CDR1 is SGHNT and CDR2 is YYREEE (reference sequence).

This clone was observed once. The CDR3, as DNA: TGTGCCAGCAGCCGTCGTCCCCGACGGACAGGGGTTAATGAAAAACTGTTTTTT. Translation: CASSRRPRRTGVNEKLFF. V gene TRBV11-3 combines with J gene TRBJ1-4, with TRBD1 matching 9 bases. The V gene end was trimmed by 5 bases and the J gene end by 4 bases; junction bases not matched to a gene: 14. Per germline, CDR1 SGHNT and CDR2 YENEEA. The CDR3 runs 18 residues.

This clone was detected once. The chain employs TRBV6-5 and TRBJ2-7; 8 bases map to TRBD1. Per the germline V gene, CDR1 is MNHEY and CDR2 is SVGAGI. V was pared by 7 bases and J by 6 bases, with 11 bases of the junction left unmatched. The CDR3 has 14 amino acids. The CDR3 protein is CASTLSPDRGEQYF. The DNA of the CDR3 is TGTGCCAGCACCCTCAGCCCCGACAGGGGCGAGCAGTACTTC.

The chain uses TRBV10-3 and TRBJ2-5, with 7 bases fitting TRBD1. Germline V gene data show CDR1 as ENHRY and CDR2 as SYGVKD. V lost 9 bases and J lost 4; bases outside the gene matches: 8. This CDR3 has 13 residues. CDR3 nucleotide sequence: TGTGCCATTTCGACAGGGTACCCAGAGACCCAGTACTTC. Residues: CAISTGYPETQYF.

The chain is built from TRBV15 and TRBJ1-1; the match to TRBD1 covers 8 bases. V lost 0 bases to trimming and J lost 4 bases; unmatched junction nucleotides: 7. The CDR3 is made up of 16 amino acids. Germline V gene lookup returns CDR1 LNHNV and CDR2 YYDKDF (reference sequence). Written as DNA, the CDR3 is TGTGCCACCAGCAGAGAGCAGGGGGCGCGGGGCACTGAAGCTTTCTTT. It yields the protein CATSREQGARGTEAFF.

This chain connects TRBV27 to TRBJ2-7; 9 bases match TRBD1. V was clipped by 4 bases and J by 0 bases; unmatched bases: 1. The CDR3 is 14 amino acids. The V gene's germline CDR1 is MNHEY and CDR2 SMNVEV (reference sequence). DNA for the CDR3: TGTGCCAGCAGTTCGGACAGGGGCTCCTACGAGCAGTACTTC. Translated, it gives CASSSDRGSYEQYF.

The chain is built from TRBV28 and TRBJ1-1, with D perhaps TRBD1 (6 bases). V lost 5 bases, J lost 7 bases, and 17 bases lay in between. CDR1 and CDR2 (germline): MDHEN, SYDVKM. The CDR3 covers 14 residues. CDR3 region: CASSPPDRPFEAFF. In DNA, the CDR3 is TGTGCCAGCAGTCCGCCCGACAGGCCCTTTGAAGCTTTCTTT.